The T cell receptor beta chain described here comes from a study of cytomegalovirus exposure and HLA in healthy donors. Overall study results and limits: With later analysis, a missense DCLRE1C variant became linked to TCR beta V- and J-gene trimming.

Details on this clone: Its matching antigen is unknown.

Losses at the gene ends were 0 bases for V and 5 bases for J; bases not matched to a gene: 4. There are 15 residues in the CDR3. Germline loops: CDR1 GTSNPN, CDR2 SVGIG (reference sequence). Use of 60 Vbeta and 13 Jbeta primers characterized the PCR. Assay: immunoSEQ multiplex PCR; the TCRdb copy retains only in-frame clones and omits some. The sample carries under 70,000 clones, around two thirds recorded once. This clonotype was sampled from a woman aged 55-75 years in good health and CMV-seropositive. The chain employs TRBV30 and TRBJ2-5; 12 bases map to TRBD2. Sequencing was performed on PBMCs. CDR3 in DNA: TGTGCCTGGAGTGTAACTAGCGGGGGGCGTGAGACCCAGTACTTC. Amino acids: CAWSVTSGGRETQYF.